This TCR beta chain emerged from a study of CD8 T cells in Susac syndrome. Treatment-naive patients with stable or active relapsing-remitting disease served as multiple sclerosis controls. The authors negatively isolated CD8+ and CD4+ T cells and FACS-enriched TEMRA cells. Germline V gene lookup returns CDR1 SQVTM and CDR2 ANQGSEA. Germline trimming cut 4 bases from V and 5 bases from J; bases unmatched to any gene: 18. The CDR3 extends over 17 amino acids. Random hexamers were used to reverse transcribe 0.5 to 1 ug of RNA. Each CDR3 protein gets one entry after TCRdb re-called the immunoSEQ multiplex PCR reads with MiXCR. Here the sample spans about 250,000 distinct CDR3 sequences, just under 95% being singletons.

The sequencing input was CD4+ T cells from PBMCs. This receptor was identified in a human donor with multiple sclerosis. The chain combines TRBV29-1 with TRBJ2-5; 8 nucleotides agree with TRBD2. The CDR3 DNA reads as TGCAGCGTTGGGAGTACGGGGCTAGCGGGCGGGAGGGAGACCCAGTACTTC. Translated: CSVGSTGLAGGRETQYF.